This T cell receptor beta chain was observed in a study of cytomegalovirus exposure and HLA in healthy donors. A multiplex PCR was run with 60 Vbeta primers and 13 Jbeta primers. Clones were read by immunoSEQ multiplex PCR, and TCRdb kept only the in-frame ones, dropping some. The sample has around 20,000 clones, about four fifths seen once. From germline, CDR1 is SEHNR and CDR2 FQNEAQ (reference sequence). The CDR3 sequence is 13 residues long. Trimming removed 4 bases at V and 6 bases at J, with 10 bases between. The clonotype originates from a human donor in good health. The sequencing input was PBMCs. J is TRBJ2-1 and V is TRBV7-9; no clear D. This chain's CDR3 is CASSYVAFNEQFF. The CDR3 DNA reads as TGTGCCAGCAGCTATGTAGCATTCAATGAGCAGTTCTTC.